What follows describes a single T cell receptor (beta chain). The CDR3 spans 15 residues. CDR1 and CDR2 from the germline V gene are SGHTA and FQGNSA. V was pared by 3 bases and J by 4 bases, with 7 bases of the junction left unmatched. This record belongs to a study of blood T cell repertoires in COVID-19. Sequenced by immunoSEQ multiplex PCR; TCRdb stores in-frame clones only, minus some. The sample shows fewer than 250,000 clones, about 91% of them seen only once. The TCR sequence derives from a woman aged 40 to 49 with acute or convalescent COVID-19. This chain uses TRBV7-2 with TRBJ2-5; 8 bases are a match to TRBD1. The sequenced material came from peripheral blood. CDR3 DNA: TGTGCCAGCAGCTTCGACAGGGGCTTTTCAGAGACCCAGTACTTC. It encodes CASSFDRGFSETQYF. Full variable domain (remainder filled in from reference TRBV7-2 and TRBJ2-5): GAGVSQSPSNKVTEKGKDVELRCDPISGHTALYWYRQSLGQGLEFLIYFQGNSAPDKSGLPSDRFSAERTGGSVSTLTIQRTQQEDSAVYLCASSFDRGFSETQYFGPGTRLLVL.